This T cell receptor beta chain was captured in a study of glioma-infiltrating T cells (dated by TCRdb to about 2016). With respect to the entire study: TCR alpha- and beta-chain repertoires were sequenced from glioma tissue, non-neoplastic brain tissue and matched peripheral blood mononuclear cells. To measure how far tissue and blood T-cell populations diverged, each tissue-infiltrating repertoire was compared against the peripheral blood repertoire of the same patient. Three low-grade glioma patients, roughly 8 primary glioblastoma patients, and three non-glioma patients who contributed non-neoplastic brain tissue made up the paired cohort. Study-wide conclusions, independent of this receptor: The group comparisons were based on small numbers of patients: three non-neoplastic, three low-grade glioma and roughly eight glioblastoma patients. In non-neoplastic patients, VJ-independent divergence between tissue and blood fell below expectation, whereas in all gliomas, and especially in low-grade gliomas, the divergence rose above expectation. Very few CDR3 sequences were found to be shared between tissue and blood, and this scarcity was attributed to high CDR3 diversity and limited sampling.

The iRepertoire nested amplicon-rescue multiplex PCR (arm-PCR) platform was used to amplify TCR alpha and beta CDR3 regions from RNA. One-step reverse transcription and amplification used about 85-400 ng of tissue mRNA or PBMC total RNA as input. Following bead purification, Illumina adapters were added by a secondary multiplex PCR, and the libraries were gel-purified between 200 and 400 bp. Libraries carried internal 6-nucleotide barcodes used for demultiplexing. The libraries were sequenced on an Illumina MiSeq using 2x220 or 2x250 nucleotide paired-end reads. The paper's data handling went like this. Paired reads were merged using FLASH 1.2.11 and were aligned to the GRCh37 human genome using BWA-MEM, after which TRA and TRB reads were extracted. For V and J assignment, an IMGT-derived reference of cassette sequences and CDR3 motifs that included pseudogenes was used. Reads were translated in three frames, and productive CDR3s were defined by a C…FGXG motif without stop codons. Clonotypes were defined as unique combinations of V-J cassette pair and CDR3 amino acid sequence. Hamming distance filtering was applied to reads, with thresholds set by the sequence error rate of each sample in mapped regions. TCRdb took the public reads, trimmed them with fastp at Q25, ran MiXCR for clone calling and kept in-frame beta chains. Every entry covers one CDR3 protein and lists the most common genes and DNA from its rows. The V and J calls were determined by TCRdb, not by the authors. The sample contains 100,000 to 150,000 distinct CDR3 sequences, 20% to 25% of them found a single time. The ten largest make up roughly 15% of the sample.

This clonotype appeared many times. Its antigen is currently not known. Base qualities are not provided; no much larger clone lies one nucleotide away. V loses 4 bases at its end and J loses 6 bases; junction bases beyond the gene matches: 6. Taken from the germline V gene (reference sequence), the CDR1 and CDR2 loops are DFQATT and SNEGSKA. Including the terminal cysteine and phenylalanine, the CDR3 comprises 13 residues. Left in the record is the CDR3 DNA by itself, 39 bases read in frame from the first base. The origin of this receptor is a human donor with low-grade glioma or glioblastoma, undergoing nonglioma brain surgery, or in good health (not recorded which). The chain is made from TRBV20-1 and TRBJ2-1, and TRBD2 aligns with 7 junction nucleotides. The sample taken for sequencing was glioma tissue, nonneoplastic brain tissue, or PBMCs (not recorded which). The CDR3 corresponds to CSAMGLRGNEQFF. The nucleotide sequence is given as TGCAGTGCTATGGGACTACGCGGCAATGAGCAGTTCTTC.